Following are 26 T cell receptor beta chains from one sample sequenced in a study of T cell repertoires in cytomegalovirus infection. MiXCR, applied by TCRdb to the reads, yields one record per CDR3 protein. Among approximately 260,000 distinct CDR3 sequences listed, around 20% were seen once. Their cognate antigens are unknown. The sample consisted of cultured PBMCs, taken from culture after CMV antigen stimulation. The receptors were gathered from a human donor in good health (CMV status not recorded). Some clones in this sample may be carry-over from other donors' samples.

The J gene is TRBJ2-7, the V gene TRBV10-2, with TRBD1 identical over 12 bases. The germline V gene encodes CDR1 WSHSY and CDR2 SAAADI. The J segment lost 4 bases and the V segment lost 7 bases, leaving 2 bases of the junction unmatched. CDR3 length: 13 residues. CDR3 coding DNA: TGCGCCAGCAAGGGACAGGGGGCTTACGAGCAGTACGTC. Residues: CASKGQGAYEQYV.

There are a few counts of this clonotype. This chain connects TRBV20-1 to TRBJ2-1; maybe TRBD2 (5 bases). Germline CDR1 and CDR2: DFQATT and SNEGSKA (reference sequence). This CDR3 is built from 15 residues. Trimming removed 6 bases at V and 0 bases at J, with 15 bases between. In DNA, the CDR3 is TGCAGTGCGCCGAGGTGGGAGAGCTCCTACAATGAGCAGTTCTTC. Protein sequence: CSAPRWESSYNEQFF.

V is TRBV29-1 and J is TRBJ2-5; the match to TRBD2 covers 7 bases. Germline V gene lookup returns CDR1 SQVTM and CDR2 ANQGSEA. The junction had 15 bases not matched to a gene; V was cut back by 2 bases and J by 3 bases. This CDR3 has 17 residues. CDR3 region: CSVEWFGGRGREETQYF. The CDR3 nucleotides are TGCAGCGTTGAATGGTTCGGAGGGAGAGGGAGGGAAGAGACCCAGTACTTC.

The gene calls are TRBV28 and TRBJ2-7, with TRBD1 matching over 8 bases. The CDR3 is made up of 15 amino acids. The germline gives CDR1 MDHEN, CDR2 SYDVKM. With 5 bases clipped from V and 0 bases from J, the junction kept 6 bases outside the gene matches. CDR3 bases: TGTGCCAGCAGTCCGGGACAGGCTAGCTCCTACGAGCAGTACGTC. It specifies CASSPGQASSYEQYV.

This clonotype was counted at least ten times. CDR3 protein: CASTNQGEAFF. In nucleotides, the CDR3 is TGTGCCAGCACCAATCAGGGAGAAGCTTTCTTT. V usage is TRBV12-3 or TRBV12-4 and J usage is TRBJ1-1, with D maybe TRBD1 (5 bases). V was shortened by 7 bases and J by 8 bases, with 11 bases between the two germline ends. This CDR3 has 11 residues.

A few counts support this clonotype. This sequence joins TRBV6-5 and TRBJ2-7; tentatively, D is TRBD2 (6 bases). CDR1 is MNHEY and CDR2 is SVGAGI in the germline V gene. CDR3 length equals 13 residues. With 2 bases removed from V and 3 bases from J, the gap between germline ends came to 8 bases. CDR3 protein: CASSYGGIYEQYF. The DNA for the CDR3 is TGTGCCAGCAGTTACGGAGGGATCTACGAGCAGTACTTC.

The CDR3 coding sequence is TGTGCCAGCAGCTTCGACTACGTCTACGAGCAGTACGTC. It specifies CASSFDYVYEQYV. This rearrangement joins TRBV5-5 to TRBJ2-7; the D gene is possibly TRBD2 (5 bases). CDR3 size: 13 residues. V lost 2 bases to trimming and J lost 3 bases, with 9 bases between them. Germline assignment: CDR1 SGHKS and CDR2 YYEKEE (reference sequence).

This clonotype has just a few counts. The CDR3 loop is CASSLGWQVSHNEQFF. The CDR3 DNA follows: TGTGCCAGTAGTCTGGGTTGGCAGGTCAGCCACAATGAGCAGTTCTTC. The rearrangement links TRBV19 to TRBJ2-1; D is uncertain. Germline loops: CDR1 LNHDA, CDR2 SQIVND (reference sequence). The CDR3 has 16 residues. The V end was cut by 5 bases, the J end by 5 bases, with 19 bases between.

In this sample, this clonotype turned up a few times. This chain joins TRBV30 and TRBJ2-7; tentatively, D is TRBD1 (6 bases). The CDR3 has 13 residues. With 1 base removed from V and 4 bases from J, the gap between germline ends came to 11 bases. Germline CDR1 and CDR2: GTSNPN and SVGIG (reference sequence). CDR3 DNA: TGTGCCTGGAGTGCGGGACACAAATACGAGCAGTACTTC. Translating it yields CAWSAGHKYEQYF. The entire variable domain, with the rest obtained from reference TRBV30 and TRBJ2-7, is as follows: SQTIHQWPATLVQPVGSPLSLECTVEGTSNPNLYWYRQAAGRGLQLLFYSVGIGQISSEVPQNLSASRPQDRQFILSSKKLLLSDSGFYLCAWSAGHKYEQYFGPGTRLTVT.

Written as DNA, the CDR3 is TGCGCCAGCAGCCAAGAGGATCCGGGTTCGAACAGCAATCAGCCCCAGCATTTT. It yields the protein CASSQEDPGSNSNQPQHF. The chain combines TRBV4-1 with TRBJ1-5, with unresolved D. Germline assignment: CDR1 MGHRA and CDR2 YSYEKL. With 0 bases removed from V and 1 base from J, the gap between germline ends came to 16 bases. The CDR3 sequence is 18 residues long.

The V call is TRBV24-1, the J call TRBJ2-7; D tentatively fits TRBD1 or TRBD2 (5 bases each). The CDR3 has 14 residues. In germline, CDR1 is KGHDR, CDR2 SFDVKD. Between the trimmed V and J ends, which lost 4 bases and 3 bases, there was a span of 12 bases. CDR3 coding DNA: TGTGCCACCAGTGACAAAGGGACGTTCTACGAGCAGTACGTC. As protein: CATSDKGTFYEQYV.

This clonotype was detected many times. The chain links TRBV7-2 to TRBJ1-2; weak D call: TRBD1 (6 bases). CDR1 is SGHTA and CDR2 is FQGNSA in the germline V gene. This CDR3 is built from 13 residues. The V and J ends lost 1 base and 4 bases respectively, with 7 bases between them. The CDR3 sequence: CASSLEGGYGYTF. The CDR3 DNA follows: TGTGCCAGCAGCTTAGAGGGGGGCTATGGCTACACCTTC. Full variable domain (missing parts from reference TRBV7-2 and TRBJ1-2): GAGVSQSPSNKVTEKGKDVELRCDPISGHTALYWYRQSLGQGLEFLIYFQGNSAPDKSGLPSDRFSAERTGGSVSTLTIQRTQQEDSAVYLCASSLEGGYGYTFGSGTRLTVV.

The chain uses TRBV15 and TRBJ1-4; 9 bases map to TRBD1. With V trimmed by 9 bases and J by 8 bases, 7 bases remained unmatched. Looked up from germline, CDR1 is LNHNV and CDR2 is YYDKDF (reference sequence). This CDR3 has 13 residues. CDR3 bases: TGTGCCACTAGTAGGGGACAGGGCGAAAAACTGTTTTTT. Its protein is CATSRGQGEKLFF.

The V and J genes are TRBV7-4 and TRBJ2-3; TRBD2 agrees at 12 bases. The V gene's germline CDR1 is SGHVT and CDR2 SQSDAQ. The CDR3 runs to 16 residues. J gave up 6 bases and V 7 bases, and 11 bases lay outside the gene matches. DNA of the CDR3: TGTGCCAGCATCGACCTACTAGCGGGAGGATCCGATACGCAGTATTTT. Protein sequence: CASIDLLAGGSDTQYF.

The chain couples TRBV5-4 to TRBJ2-1, with D possibly being TRBD2 (5 bases). The CDR3 is 20 residues long. The germline CDR1 and CDR2 sequences are SGHNT and YYREEE (reference sequence). V was pared by 2 bases and J by 6 bases, with 30 bases between. The CDR3 DNA is TGTGCCAGCAGCTTTGATCCGCAGAGGACGGGGAGCAAAGGACCCAATGAGCAGTTCTTC. Its protein is CASSFDPQRTGSKGPNEQFF.

This clonotype was picked up many times. The rearrangement uses TRBV19 and TRBJ2-6, with TRBD2 matching over 12 bases. CDR1 is LNHDA and CDR2 is SQIVND in the germline V gene (reference sequence). The CDR3 spans 17 residues. V lost 6 bases to trimming and J lost 0 bases; unmatched junction nucleotides: 3. DNA of the CDR3: TGTGCCAGTAGCTCTAGCGGGAGGGCCTCTGGGGCCAACGTCCTGACTTTC. It encodes CASSSSGRASGANVLTF.

There are a few counts of this clonotype. The chain carries TRBV7-6 and TRBJ2-1; 14 bases match TRBD2. Germline loops: CDR1 SGHVS, CDR2 FNYEAQ. The CDR3 is 17 residues long. V was clipped by 4 bases and J by 1 base; unmatched bases: 3. CDR3 in DNA: TGTGCCAGCAGCTCCCGACTAGCGGGAGGGTCCTACAATGAGCAGTTCTTC. Protein sequence: CASSSRLAGGSYNEQFF.

The genes are TRBV7-4 and TRBJ2-5; TRBD1 matches at 7 bases. The CDR3 sequence is 13 residues long. With V trimmed by 8 bases and J by 4 bases, 7 bases remained unmatched. The germline CDR1 and CDR2 sequences are SGHVT and SQSDAQ. The DNA for the CDR3 is TGTGCCAGCGGGCGAGAGGGGGCAGAGACCCAGTACTTC. The encoded protein is CASGREGAETQYF.

The chain recombines TRBV2 with TRBJ2-7, with 14 bases aligning to TRBD2. Germline V gives CDR1 SNHLY, CDR2 FYNNEI. The CDR3 totals 16 residues. V was clipped by 7 bases and J by 3 bases; unmatched bases: 8. The DNA of the CDR3 is TGTGCCAGCAACGGACTAGCGGGAGGCGGGAACTACGAGCAGTACGTC. This sequence encodes CASNGLAGGGNYEQYV.

This sequence joins TRBV20-1 and TRBJ2-1; no clear D. The CDR3 runs 15 residues. CDR1 is DFQATT, CDR2 SNEGSKA, per germline (reference sequence). Trimming took off 0 bases at V and 0 bases at J, with 9 bases between the two ends. The CDR3 bases are TGCAGTGCTAGAGATCGTCCTTCCTCCTACAATGAGCAGTTCTTC. Its translation: CSARDRPSSYNEQFF.

This clonotype was detected a few times. V and J are TRBV11-2 and TRBJ2-5, with TRBD2 matching over 13 bases. This CDR3 is 17 amino acids long. The J segment lost 5 bases and the V segment lost 4 bases, leaving 10 bases of the junction unmatched. Germline V gene data show CDR1 as SGHAT and CDR2 as FQNNGV. DNA of the CDR3: TGTGCCAGCAGCTCGGAGAGACTAGCGGGAGGAAGGGAGACCCAGTACTTC. It specifies CASSSERLAGGRETQYF.

Comments on this clonotype: A much bigger clone sits one base away, suggesting this may be a read error. The chain carries TRBV7-2 and TRBJ2-3; 9 positions match TRBD2. The germline V gene encodes CDR1 SGHTA and CDR2 FQGNSA. There are 17 residues in the CDR3. CDR3 nucleotides: TGTGCCAACAGCAACCCCCTGGGACTAGCAGGCACAGATACGCAGTATTTT. Translated, it gives CANSNPLGLAGTDTQYF.

This clonotype has a count of ten or more. The chain couples TRBV6-5 to TRBJ1-6; TRBD1 might be the D (5 bases). Germline V gene data show CDR1 as MNHEY and CDR2 as SVGAGI. The CDR3 is 16 amino acids. The germline V and J ends were trimmed by 0 bases and 10 bases, with 16 bases remaining between them. As DNA, the CDR3 is TGTGCCAGCAGTTACTCGATGCGGTTTAGGGGCTCACCCCTCCACTTT. It specifies CASSYSMRFRGSPLHF.

This clonotype occurred many times. J is TRBJ2-4 and V is TRBV7-2, with TRBD1 matching 7 bases. Germline V gene data show CDR1 as SGHTA and CDR2 as FQGNSA. J was trimmed by 0 bases and V by 5 bases; bases with no gene match: 4. The CDR3 covers 15 residues. CDR3 protein: CASSEQGIAKNIQYF. CDR3 coding DNA: TGTGCCAGCAGCGAACAGGGGATAGCCAAAAACATTCAGTACTTC. The full variable domain, its missing parts supplied by reference TRBV7-2 and TRBJ2-4, is GAGVSQSPSNKVTEKGKDVELRCDPISGHTALYWYRQSLGQGLEFLIYFQGNSAPDKSGLPSDRFSAERTGGSVSTLTIQRTQQEDSAVYLCASSEQGIAKNIQYFGAGTRLSVL.

This clonotype turned up a few times. The chain employs TRBV19 and TRBJ2-7; D remains unclear. Germline CDR1 LNHDA, CDR2 SQIVND (reference sequence). V lost 7 bases and J lost 2, with 12 bases in between. CDR3 length: 13 amino acids. In nucleotides, the CDR3 is TGTGCCAGTATACAGACGGCCGCCTACGAGCAGTACGTC. It yields the protein CASIQTAAYEQYV.

V usage is TRBV12-3 or TRBV12-4 and J usage is TRBJ2-1; D possibly corresponds to TRBD2 (6 bases). CDR3 length: 16 amino acids. The ends were cut back, 1 base at V and 2 bases at J, with 12 bases in the middle. The CDR3 here is CASSLDSGSPYNEQFF. The CDR3 DNA follows: TGTGCCAGCAGTTTAGATTCCGGGAGCCCCTACAATGAGCAGTTCTTC.